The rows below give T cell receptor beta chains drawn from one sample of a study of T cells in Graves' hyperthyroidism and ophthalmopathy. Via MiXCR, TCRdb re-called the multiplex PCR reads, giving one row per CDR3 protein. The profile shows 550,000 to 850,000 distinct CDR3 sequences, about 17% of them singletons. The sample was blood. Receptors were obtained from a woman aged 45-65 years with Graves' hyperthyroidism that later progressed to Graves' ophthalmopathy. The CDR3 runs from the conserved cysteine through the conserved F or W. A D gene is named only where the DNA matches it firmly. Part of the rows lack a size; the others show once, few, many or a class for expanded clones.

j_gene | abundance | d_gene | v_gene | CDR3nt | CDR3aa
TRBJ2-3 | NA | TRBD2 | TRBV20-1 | TGCAGTGCTAGAGATGAGGGAAGCGGGGGGCTAAGCACAGATACGCAGTATTTT | CSARDEGSGGLSTDTQYF
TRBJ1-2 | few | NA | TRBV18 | TGTGCCAGCTCACCGGTGGCCGATCGCCCTAATAACTATGGCTACACCTTC | CASSPVADRPNNYGYTF
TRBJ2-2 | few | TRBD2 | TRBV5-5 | TGTGCCAGCAGCCCGGGACTAGCGGGGAGCACCGGGGAGCTGTTTTTT | CASSPGLAGSTGELFF
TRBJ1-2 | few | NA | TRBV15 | TGTGCCACCAGCGCCCGATCGGACGACTATGGCTACACCTTC | CATSARSDDYGYTF
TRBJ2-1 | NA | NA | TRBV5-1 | TGCGCCAGCAGCGGTGACAACTACAATGAGCAGTTCTTC | CASSGDNYNEQFF
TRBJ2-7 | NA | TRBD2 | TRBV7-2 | TGTGCCAGCAGCTTAGGGTACGGGACTAGCACCATCGAGCAGTACTTC | CASSLGYGTSTIEQYF
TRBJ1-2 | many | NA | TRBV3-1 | TGTGCCAGCAGCCGCGGACAGATCTATGGCTACACCTTC | CASSRGQIYGYTF
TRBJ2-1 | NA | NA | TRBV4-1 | TGCGCCAGCAGCCCCGCGAAGGGAGGTGAGCAGTTCTTC | CASSPAKGGEQFF
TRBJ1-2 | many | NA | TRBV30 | TGTGCCTGGGGTGGACACAGGAACTATGGCTACACCTTC | CAWGGHRNYGYTF
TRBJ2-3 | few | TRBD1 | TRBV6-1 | TGTGCCAGCAGCACCGGGACAGACACAGATACGCAGTATTTT | CASSTGTDTDTQYF
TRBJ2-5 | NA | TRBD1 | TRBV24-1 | TGTGCCACCCGTGGGACAGGGGAGGGAGAGACCCAGTACTTC | CATRGTGEGETQYF
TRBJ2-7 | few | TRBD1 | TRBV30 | TGTGCCTGGACCGCTACAGGGGGCAACGAGCAGTACTTC | CAWTATGGNEQYF
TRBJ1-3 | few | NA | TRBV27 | TGTGCCAGCTGGGGTATAGGGACCGCCGGAAACACCATATATTTT | CASWGIGTAGNTIYF
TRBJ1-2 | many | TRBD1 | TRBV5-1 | TGCGCCAGCAGCTGGGTACAGGGGCTCGGCTACACCTTC | CASSWVQGLGYTF
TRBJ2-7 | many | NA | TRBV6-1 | TGTGCCAGCAGCACAGAATCCTACGAGCAGTACTTC | CASSTESYEQYF
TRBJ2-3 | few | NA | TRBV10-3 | TGTGCCATCAGTGATGGTGGGGACGATACGCAGTATTTT | CAISDGGDDTQYF
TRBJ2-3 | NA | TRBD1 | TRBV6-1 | TGTGCCAGCAGCGCTCGGGACAGGGGGACAGATACGCAGTATTTT | CASSARDRGTDTQYF
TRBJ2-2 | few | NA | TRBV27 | TGTGCCAGCAGTTTATTTCAGAACACCGGGGAGCTGTTTTTT | CASSLFQNTGELFF
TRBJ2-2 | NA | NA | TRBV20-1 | TGCAGTGCTAGAGGAGGGACACTAACCGGGGAGCTGTTTTTT | CSARGGTLTGELFF
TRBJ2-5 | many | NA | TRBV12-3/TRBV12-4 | TGTGCCAGCAGCACGGTGGGGGGGGCCCAAGAGACCCAGTACTTC | CASSTVGGAQETQYF
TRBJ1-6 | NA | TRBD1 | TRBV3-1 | TGTGCCAGCAGCCCAGCTACCGGGACAGGGGTATCACCCCTCCACTTT | CASSPATGTGVSPLHF
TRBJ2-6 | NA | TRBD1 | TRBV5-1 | TGCGCCAGCAGGTTGGAACGAACCAGGGGGCGCGGTGGGGCCAACGTCCTGACTTTC | CASRLERTRGRGGANVLTF
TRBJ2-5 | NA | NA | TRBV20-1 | TGCAGTGCTAGAGTGTCGGGAAGGGGTTTAGTCGGGCAAGAGACCCAGTACTTC | CSARVSGRGLVGQETQYF
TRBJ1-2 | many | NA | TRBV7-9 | TGTGCCAGCAGCTTAGCGGGGCCAGGGATGTACGGCTACACCTTC | CASSLAGPGMYGYTF
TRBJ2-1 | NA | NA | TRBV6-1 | TGTGCCAGCAAAGGGGGTAGATTGGAGCAGTTCTTC | CASKGGRLEQFF
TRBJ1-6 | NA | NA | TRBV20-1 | TGCAGTGCTAGTGGAGCGGGGAGGGAGAATTCACCCCTCCACTTT | CSASGAGRENSPLHF
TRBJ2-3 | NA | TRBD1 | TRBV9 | TGTGCCAGCAGCGATGAACAGGGGTATCGTCTAACAGATACGCAGTATTTT | CASSDEQGYRLTDTQYF
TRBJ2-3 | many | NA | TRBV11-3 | TGTGCCAGCAGCTTAGGGCCAGCAGATACGCAGTATTTT | CASSLGPADTQYF
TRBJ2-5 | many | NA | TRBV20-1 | TGCAGTGCTAGAGGGCCCGGAGACGAGACCCAGTACTTC | CSARGPGDETQYF
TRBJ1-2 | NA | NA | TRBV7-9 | TGTGCCAGCAGCTTAGATAAGGGACGGCCCCCAGGGGGCTACACCTTC | CASSLDKGRPPGGYTF
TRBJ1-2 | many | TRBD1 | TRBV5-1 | TGCGCCAGCAGCCCGGAGGACAGGGTCTCTGGCTACACCTTC | CASSPEDRVSGYTF
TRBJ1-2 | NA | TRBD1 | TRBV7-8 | TGTGCCAGCAGCTTAGGGGACAGGGAGAATGGCTGCACCTTC | CASSLGDRENGCTF
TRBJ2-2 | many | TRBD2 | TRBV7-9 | TGTGCCAGCAGCTCGAGCGGGGGCAGGAACACCGGGGAGCTGTTTTTT | CASSSSGGRNTGELFF